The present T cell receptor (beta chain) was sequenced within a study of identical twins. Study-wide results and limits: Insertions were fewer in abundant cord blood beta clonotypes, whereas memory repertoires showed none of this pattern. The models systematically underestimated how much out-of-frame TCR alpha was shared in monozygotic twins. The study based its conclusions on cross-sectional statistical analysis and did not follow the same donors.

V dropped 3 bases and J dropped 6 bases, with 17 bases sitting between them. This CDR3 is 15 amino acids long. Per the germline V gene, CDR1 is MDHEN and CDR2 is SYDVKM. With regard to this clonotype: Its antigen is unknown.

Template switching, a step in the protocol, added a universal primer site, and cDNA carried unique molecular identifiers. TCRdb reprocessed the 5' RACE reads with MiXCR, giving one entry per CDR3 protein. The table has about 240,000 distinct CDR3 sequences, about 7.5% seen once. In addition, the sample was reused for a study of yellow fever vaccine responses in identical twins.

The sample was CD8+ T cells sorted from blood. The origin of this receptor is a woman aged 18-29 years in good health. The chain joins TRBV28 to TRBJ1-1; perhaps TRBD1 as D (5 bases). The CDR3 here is CASSFEGSVTAEAFF. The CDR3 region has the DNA TGTGCCAGCAGTTTCGAGGGGTCCGTGACGGCTGAAGCTTTCTTT.